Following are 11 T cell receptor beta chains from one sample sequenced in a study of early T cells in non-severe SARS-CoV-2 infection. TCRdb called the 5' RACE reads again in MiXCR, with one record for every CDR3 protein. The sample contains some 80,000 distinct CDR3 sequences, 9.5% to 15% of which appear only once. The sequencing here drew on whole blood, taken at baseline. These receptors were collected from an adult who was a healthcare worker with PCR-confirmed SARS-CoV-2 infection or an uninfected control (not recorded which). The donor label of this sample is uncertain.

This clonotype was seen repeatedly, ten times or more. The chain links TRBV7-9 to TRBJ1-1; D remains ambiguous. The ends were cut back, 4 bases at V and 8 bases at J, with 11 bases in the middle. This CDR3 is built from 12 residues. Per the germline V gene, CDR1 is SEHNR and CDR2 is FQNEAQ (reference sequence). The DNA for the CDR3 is TGTGCCAGCAGCTCGACGAATACCGAAGCTTTCTTT. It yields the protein CASSSTNTEAFF.

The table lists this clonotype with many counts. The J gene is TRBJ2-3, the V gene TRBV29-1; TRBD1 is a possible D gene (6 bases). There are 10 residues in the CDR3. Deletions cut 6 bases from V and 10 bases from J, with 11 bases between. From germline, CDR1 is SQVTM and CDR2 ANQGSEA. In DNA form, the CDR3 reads TGCAGCGTCCGGACAGTTGCGCAGTATTTT. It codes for CSVRTVAQYF.

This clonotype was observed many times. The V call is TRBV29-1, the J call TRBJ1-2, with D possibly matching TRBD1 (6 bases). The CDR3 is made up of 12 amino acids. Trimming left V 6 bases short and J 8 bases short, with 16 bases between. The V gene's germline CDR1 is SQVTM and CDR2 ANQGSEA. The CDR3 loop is CSVQGLIGGYTF. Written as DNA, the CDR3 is TGCAGCGTACAGGGATTAATAGGCGGCTACACCTTC.

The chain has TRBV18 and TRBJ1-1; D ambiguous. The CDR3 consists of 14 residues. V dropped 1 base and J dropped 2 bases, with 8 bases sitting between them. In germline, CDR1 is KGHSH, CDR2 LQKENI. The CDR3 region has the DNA TGTGCCAGCTCACCACTGGCCCCCAACACTGAAGCTTTCTTT. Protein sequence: CASSPLAPNTEAFF.

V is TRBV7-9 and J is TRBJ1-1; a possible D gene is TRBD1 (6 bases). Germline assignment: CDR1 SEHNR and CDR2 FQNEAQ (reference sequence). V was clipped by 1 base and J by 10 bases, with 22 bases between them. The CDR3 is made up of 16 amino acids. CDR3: CASSLGPGTPTTRAFF. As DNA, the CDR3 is TGTGCCAGCAGCTTAGGCCCCGGGACACCCACTACGAGAGCTTTCTTT. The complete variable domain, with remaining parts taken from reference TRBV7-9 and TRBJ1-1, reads DTGVSQNPRHKITKRGQNVTFRCDPISEHNRLYWYRQTLGQGPEFLTYFQNEAQLEKSRLLSDRFSAERPKGSFSTLEIQRTEQGDSAMYLCASSLGPGTPTTRAFFGQGTRLTVV.

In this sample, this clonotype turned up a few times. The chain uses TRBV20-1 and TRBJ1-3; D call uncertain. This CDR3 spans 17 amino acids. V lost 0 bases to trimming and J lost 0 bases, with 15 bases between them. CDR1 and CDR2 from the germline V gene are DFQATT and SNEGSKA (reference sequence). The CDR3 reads CSARDIGLSPSGNTIYF. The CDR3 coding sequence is TGCAGTGCTAGAGATATCGGTCTGTCACCCTCTGGAAACACCATATATTTT.

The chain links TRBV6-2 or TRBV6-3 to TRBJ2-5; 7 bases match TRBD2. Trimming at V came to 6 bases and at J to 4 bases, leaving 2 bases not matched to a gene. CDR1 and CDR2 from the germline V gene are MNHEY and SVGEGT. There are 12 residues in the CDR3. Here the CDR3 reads CASSPSGETQYF. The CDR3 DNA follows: TGTGCCAGCAGCCCTAGCGGAGAGACCCAGTACTTC.

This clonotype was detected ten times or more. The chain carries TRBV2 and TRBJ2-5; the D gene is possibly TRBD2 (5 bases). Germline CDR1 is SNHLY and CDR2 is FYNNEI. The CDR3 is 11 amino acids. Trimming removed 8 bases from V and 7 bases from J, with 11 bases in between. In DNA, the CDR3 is TGTGCCAGCGGCTCACTAGGGACCCAGTACTTC. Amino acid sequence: CASGSLGTQYF.

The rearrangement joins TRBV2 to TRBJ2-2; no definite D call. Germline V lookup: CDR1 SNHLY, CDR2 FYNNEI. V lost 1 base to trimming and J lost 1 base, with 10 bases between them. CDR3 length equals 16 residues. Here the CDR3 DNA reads TGTGCCAGCAGTGAAGAGGCCCCGATGAACACCGGGGAGCTGTTTTTT. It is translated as CASSEEAPMNTGELFF.

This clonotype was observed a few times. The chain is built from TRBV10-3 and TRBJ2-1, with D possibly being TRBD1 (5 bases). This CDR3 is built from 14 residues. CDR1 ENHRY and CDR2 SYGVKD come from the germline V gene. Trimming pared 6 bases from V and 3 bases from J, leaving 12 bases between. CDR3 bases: TGTGCCATCAGCAAGACAGATAACTACAATGAGCAGTTCTTC. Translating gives CAISKTDNYNEQFF.

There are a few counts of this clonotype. CDR3 residues: CASSQGLALYEQYF. The CDR3 coding sequence is TGTGCCAGCAGCCAAGGACTAGCGCTATACGAGCAGTACTTC. The chain carries TRBV3-1 and TRBJ2-7, with TRBD2 identical over 8 bases. From germline, CDR1 is LGHDT and CDR2 YNNKEL (reference sequence). This CDR3 is built from 14 residues. Losses at the gene ends were 1 base for V and 4 bases for J; bases not matched to a gene: 3.